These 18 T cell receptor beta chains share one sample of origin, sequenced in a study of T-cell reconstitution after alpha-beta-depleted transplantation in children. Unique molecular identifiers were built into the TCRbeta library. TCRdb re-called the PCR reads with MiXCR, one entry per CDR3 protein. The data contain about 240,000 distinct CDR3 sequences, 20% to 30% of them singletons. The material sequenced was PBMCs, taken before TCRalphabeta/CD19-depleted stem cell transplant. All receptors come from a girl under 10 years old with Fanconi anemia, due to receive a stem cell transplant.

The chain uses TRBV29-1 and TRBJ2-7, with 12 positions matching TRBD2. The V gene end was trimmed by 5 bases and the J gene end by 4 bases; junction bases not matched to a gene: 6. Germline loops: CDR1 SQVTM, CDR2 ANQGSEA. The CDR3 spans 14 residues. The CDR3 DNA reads TGCAGCGTTTGGACCACTAGCGGGGGGTACGAGCAGTACTTC. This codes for CSVWTTSGGYEQYF.

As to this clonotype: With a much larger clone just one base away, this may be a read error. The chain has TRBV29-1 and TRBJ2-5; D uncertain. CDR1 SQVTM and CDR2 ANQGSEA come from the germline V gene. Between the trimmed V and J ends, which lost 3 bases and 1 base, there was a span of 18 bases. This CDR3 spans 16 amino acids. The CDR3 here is CSVEVPVTGGQETQYF. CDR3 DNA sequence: TGCAGCGTTGAGGTACCCGTGACTGGCGGCCAAGAGACCCAGTACTTC.

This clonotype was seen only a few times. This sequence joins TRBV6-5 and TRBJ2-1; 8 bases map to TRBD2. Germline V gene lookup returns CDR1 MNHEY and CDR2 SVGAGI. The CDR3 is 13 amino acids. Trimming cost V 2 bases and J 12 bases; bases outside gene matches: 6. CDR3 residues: CASSYGAGEGQFF. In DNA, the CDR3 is TGTGCCAGCAGTTACGGAGCGGGAGAAGGGCAGTTCTTC.

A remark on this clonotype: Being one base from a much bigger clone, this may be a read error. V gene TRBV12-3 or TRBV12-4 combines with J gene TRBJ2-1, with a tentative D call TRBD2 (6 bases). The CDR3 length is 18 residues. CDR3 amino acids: CTSSLVAKTRIIDNEQFF. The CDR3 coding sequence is TGTACCAGCAGTTTAGTCGCCAAGACTAGAATAATCGACAATGAGCAGTTCTTC.

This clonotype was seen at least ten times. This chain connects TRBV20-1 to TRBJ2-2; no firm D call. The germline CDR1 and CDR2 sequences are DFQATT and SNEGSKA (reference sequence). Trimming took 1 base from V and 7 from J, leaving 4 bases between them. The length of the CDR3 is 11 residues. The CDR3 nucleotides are TGCAGTGCTAGAGTTGTCGGGGAGCTGTTTTTT. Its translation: CSARVVGELFF.

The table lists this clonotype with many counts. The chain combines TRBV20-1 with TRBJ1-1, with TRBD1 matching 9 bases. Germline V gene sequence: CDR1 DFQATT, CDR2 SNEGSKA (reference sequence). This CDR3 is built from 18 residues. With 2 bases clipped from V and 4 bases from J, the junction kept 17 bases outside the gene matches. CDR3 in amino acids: CSARRPQGAIRLGTEAFF. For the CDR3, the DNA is TGCAGTGCTAGACGACCACAGGGGGCGATAAGGTTGGGCACTGAAGCTTTCTTT.

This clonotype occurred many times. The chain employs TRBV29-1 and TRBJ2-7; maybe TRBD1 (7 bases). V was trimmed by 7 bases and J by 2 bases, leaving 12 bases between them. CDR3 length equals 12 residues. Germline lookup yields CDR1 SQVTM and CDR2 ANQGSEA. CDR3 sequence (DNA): TGCAGCGGCGGGGACAGTGCCTACGAGCAGTACTTC. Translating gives CSGGDSAYEQYF.

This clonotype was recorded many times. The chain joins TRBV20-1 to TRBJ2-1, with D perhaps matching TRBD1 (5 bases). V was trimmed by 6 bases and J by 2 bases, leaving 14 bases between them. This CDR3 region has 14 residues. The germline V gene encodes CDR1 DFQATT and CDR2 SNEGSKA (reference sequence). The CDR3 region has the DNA TGCAGTGCCCAAAAGGGGCCCCCCTACAATGAGCAGTTCTTC. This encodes CSAQKGPPYNEQFF.

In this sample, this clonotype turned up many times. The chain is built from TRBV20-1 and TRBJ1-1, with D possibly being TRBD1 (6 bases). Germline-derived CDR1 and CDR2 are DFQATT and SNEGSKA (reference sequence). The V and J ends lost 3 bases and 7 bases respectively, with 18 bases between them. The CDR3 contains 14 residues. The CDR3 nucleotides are TGCAGTGCTAGGAAAGGGGGACTGGGGGTTGAAGCTTTCTTT. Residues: CSARKGGLGVEAFF.

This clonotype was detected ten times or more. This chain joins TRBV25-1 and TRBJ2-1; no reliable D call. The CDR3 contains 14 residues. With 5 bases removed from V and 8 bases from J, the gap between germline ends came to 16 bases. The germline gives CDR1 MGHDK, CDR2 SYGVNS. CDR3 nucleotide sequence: TGTGCCAGCAGTCCTCTGGGGAAGTTAGATGAGCAGTTCTTC. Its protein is CASSPLGKLDEQFF.

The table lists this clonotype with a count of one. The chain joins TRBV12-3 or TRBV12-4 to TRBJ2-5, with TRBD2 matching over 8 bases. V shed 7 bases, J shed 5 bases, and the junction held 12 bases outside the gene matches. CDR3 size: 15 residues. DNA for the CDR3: TGTGCCAGCACCCTCGGACTAGCTAATGTGGAGACCCAGTACTTC. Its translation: CASTLGLANVETQYF.

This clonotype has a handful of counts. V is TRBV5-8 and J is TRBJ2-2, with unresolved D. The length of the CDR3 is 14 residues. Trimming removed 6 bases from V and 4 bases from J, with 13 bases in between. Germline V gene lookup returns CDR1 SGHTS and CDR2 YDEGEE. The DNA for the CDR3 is TGTGCCAGCAAGGCCGCCGTACTCACCGGGGAGCTGTTTTTT. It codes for CASKAAVLTGELFF.

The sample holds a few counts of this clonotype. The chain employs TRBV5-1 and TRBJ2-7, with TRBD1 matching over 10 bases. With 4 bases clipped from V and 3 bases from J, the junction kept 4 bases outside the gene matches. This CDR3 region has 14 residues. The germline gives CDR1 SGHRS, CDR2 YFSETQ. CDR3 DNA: TGCGCCAGCAGCAGAAGGGACAGGGGCTACGAGCAGTACTTC. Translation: CASSRRDRGYEQYF. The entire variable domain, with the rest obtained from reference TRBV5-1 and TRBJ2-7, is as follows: KAGVTQTPRYLIKTRGQQVTLSCSPISGHRSVSWYQQTPGQGLQFLFEYFSETQRNKGNFPGRFSGRQFSNSRSEMNVSTLELGDSALYLCASSRRDRGYEQYFGPGTRLTVT.

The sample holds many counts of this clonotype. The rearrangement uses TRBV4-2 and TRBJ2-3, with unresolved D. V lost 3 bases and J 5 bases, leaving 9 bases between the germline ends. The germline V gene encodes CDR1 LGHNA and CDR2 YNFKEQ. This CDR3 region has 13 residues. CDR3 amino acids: CASSHALEDTQYF. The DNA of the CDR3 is TGTGCCAGCAGCCATGCTCTAGAAGATACGCAGTATTTT.

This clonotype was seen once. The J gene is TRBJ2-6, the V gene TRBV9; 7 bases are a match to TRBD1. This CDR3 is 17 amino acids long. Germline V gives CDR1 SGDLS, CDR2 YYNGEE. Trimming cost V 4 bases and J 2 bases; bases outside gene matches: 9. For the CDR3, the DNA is TGTGCCAGCAGCATTACACAGGGGATCGCTGGGGCCAACGTCCTGACTTTC. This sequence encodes CASSITQGIAGANVLTF.

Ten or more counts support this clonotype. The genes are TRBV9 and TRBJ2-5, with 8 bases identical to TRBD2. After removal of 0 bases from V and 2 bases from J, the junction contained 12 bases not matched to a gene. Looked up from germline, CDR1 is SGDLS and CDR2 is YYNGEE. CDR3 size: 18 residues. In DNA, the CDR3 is TGTGCCAGCAGCGTAGGACCCCAGACTAGCGAGGGACAAGAGACCCAGTACTTC. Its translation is CASSVGPQTSEGQETQYF.

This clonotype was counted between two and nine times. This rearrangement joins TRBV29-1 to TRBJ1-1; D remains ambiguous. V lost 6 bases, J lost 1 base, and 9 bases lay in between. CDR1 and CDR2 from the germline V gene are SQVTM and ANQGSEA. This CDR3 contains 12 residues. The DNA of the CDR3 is TGCAGCGTGGACCCAAAGAACACTGAAGCTTTCTTT. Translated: CSVDPKNTEAFF.

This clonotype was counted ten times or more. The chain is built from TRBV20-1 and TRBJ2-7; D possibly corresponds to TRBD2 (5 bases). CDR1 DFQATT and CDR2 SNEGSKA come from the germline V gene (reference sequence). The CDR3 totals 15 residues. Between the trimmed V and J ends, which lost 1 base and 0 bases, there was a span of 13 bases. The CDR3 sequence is CSARVTGTNSYEQYF. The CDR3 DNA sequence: TGCAGTGCTAGAGTTACGGGAACGAACTCCTACGAGCAGTACTTC.